The clone carrying this TCR beta chain was observed a few times. Its antigen remains unidentified. In the same sample, other DNA sequences code for this CDR3. The sample originates from a study of shared clonotypes between healthy human individuals. The study, taken as a whole, reports: Sample collection involved blood only; tissue repertoires are likely different.

Each subset's genomic DNA was shared equally among a number of immunoSEQ plates. Sequencing used immunoSEQ multiplex PCR; TCRdb keeps in-frame clones, though not all of them. The table lists approximately 1.9 million clones, roughly 93% of them singletons, with about 1.7% in the top ten. This CDR3 is 15 amino acids long. Trimming removed 5 bases from V and 1 base from J; junction bases left unmatched: 6. The germline V gene encodes CDR1 MNHEY and CDR2 SMNVEV (reference sequence). Naive CD8 populations comprised CD45RO-negative cells positively selected for CCR7, excluding terminally differentiated effector memory CD45RA+ cells.

The source material was naive CD8+ T cells from PBMCs. The gene calls are TRBV27 and TRBJ2-7; 9 positions agree with TRBD2. The receptor comes from a man younger than 35 in good health. Some clones in this sample may be carry-over from other donors' samples. As DNA, the CDR3 is TGTGCCAGCAGTCCTGGACTAGCGAGATCCTACGAGCAGTACTTC. Its protein product is CASSPGLARSYEQYF.